This T cell receptor beta chain came from a study of T cell repertoires in ileal Crohn's disease (dated by TCRdb to the late 2010s). In the study overall: The median duration of disease was 7.9 years, and at the time of surgery roughly 38% of patients were active smokers. All patients had surgery for a complication: stricturing disease in 61% and penetrating disease in about 40%. About half of the patients received postoperative therapy: fewer than 12 received thiopurines and roughly 19 received anti-TNF agents. The TCR repertoire was analysed in about 50 patients with Crohn's disease drawn from a prospective multicentre cohort. The study ran alongside a multicentre cohort designed to identify predictors of early endoscopic recurrence after ileocolonic resection. A Rutgeerts score above i0 was used to define endoscopic postoperative recurrence. A total of 170 or so mucosal samples from roughly 60 patients were sequenced, with samples obtained at several locations on the surgical specimen and at postoperative endoscopy. The investigation overall reported the following: Endoscopic recurrence was found to be associated with higher high-frequency clone percentages at surgery, and recurrence was observed in all patients with clonality above 26.8% (18/57). Compared with CD4 T cells, sorted CD8 T cells contained more high-frequency clones, which suggests that the mucosal expansions were mostly CD8. A significantly higher proportion of clonal expansions was observed in active smokers at surgery than in non-smokers (about 25% vs 20%, p=0.02). Mucosal CD4 and CD8 T cells were sorted and sequenced only in a subgroup of patients, the size of which was not stated.

Roughly 500 nanograms of biopsy DNA per sample were submitted for commercial TCRB immunosequencing. Adaptive Biotechnology amplified CDR3 regions from genomic DNA with a two-step multiplex PCR that controlled for amplification bias. Primers covering every V and J gene segment were used in the first PCR, while barcodes and Illumina adapters were added in the second PCR. CDR3 libraries were sequenced on an Illumina instrument. The authors processed their data as follows. The analysis drew on both the pipelines supplied by the vendor and custom analysis of the raw data in R/Bioconductor running R version 3.3.0. Clonality, which ranges from 0 to 1, was calculated as the inverse of the normalised Shannon entropy across all productive clones. High-frequency clones were defined as the share of the repertoire occupied by the top 100 clones, with only clones passing a 95% confidence test being retained. The Simpson index measured repertoire diversity, and the Morisita-Horn index measured overlap between samples. TCRdb obtained this table from immuneACCESS and retained in-frame rearrangements with V and J assigned. These tables miss some clones; where compared with another copy, unresolved V genes account for less than half of the shortfall, and the remainder is unexplained. D and trimming come from the DNA, and the V and J calls and clone size come from that table. For this sample the table gives some 14,000 clones, of which 80% to 90% were detected only once. Around 6% of the sample lies in the top ten.

Sequences MDHEN (CDR1) and SYDVKM (CDR2) are obtained from the germline V gene. The germline V and J ends show losses of 9 bases and 2 bases respectively, and no gene match explains 5 bases of the junction. CDR3 length: 14 amino acids, cysteine to phenylalanine. Kept here is only the CDR3 DNA, which spans 42 bases and is read in frame from base 1. To be eligible, patients had to be adults with ileal or ileocolonic Crohn's disease and an indication for ileocolonic resection. Whole ileal mucosal biopsies were stored frozen at -80°C before DNA extraction. Genomic DNA was isolated from frozen whole biopsies using a TRizol-based method, and the DNA was quantified with a NanoDrop 2000 spectrophotometer. As to this clone: Its antigen target is currently unknown. No clone much larger than this one lies a single base away; base qualities are absent.

This clonotype was obtained from an adult with Crohn's disease. Sample: ileal tissue. The rearrangement combines TRBV28 with TRBJ1-4; 8 middle bases align to TRBD1. The DNA sequence is given as TGTGCCAGTATCTCAGGGGGCACTAATGAAAAACTGTTTTTT. It encodes CASISGGTNEKLFF.